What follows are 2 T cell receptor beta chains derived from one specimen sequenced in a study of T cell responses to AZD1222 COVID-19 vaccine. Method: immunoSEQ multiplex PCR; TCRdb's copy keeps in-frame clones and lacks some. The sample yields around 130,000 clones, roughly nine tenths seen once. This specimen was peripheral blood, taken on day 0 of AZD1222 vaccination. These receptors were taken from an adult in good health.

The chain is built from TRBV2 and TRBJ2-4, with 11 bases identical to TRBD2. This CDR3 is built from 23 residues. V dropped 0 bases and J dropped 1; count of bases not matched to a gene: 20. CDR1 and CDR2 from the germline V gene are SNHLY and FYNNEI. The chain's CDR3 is CASSEAEGQGLADLWGAKNIQYF. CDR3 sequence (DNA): TGTGCCAGCAGTGAAGCGGAGGGACAGGGACTAGCGGACCTCTGGGGCGCCAAAAACATTCAGTACTTC.

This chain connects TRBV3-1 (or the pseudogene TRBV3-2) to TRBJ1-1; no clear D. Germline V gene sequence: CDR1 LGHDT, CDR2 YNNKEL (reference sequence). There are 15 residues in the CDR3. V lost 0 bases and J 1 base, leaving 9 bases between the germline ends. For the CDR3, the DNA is TGTGCCAGCAGCCAAGATAGGCAGCCGAACACTGAAGCTTTCTTT. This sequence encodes CASSQDRQPNTEAFF.